These T cell receptor beta chains were read from a single sample in a study of T cell responses to AZD1222 COVID-19 vaccine. Measured with immunoSEQ multiplex PCR; TCRdb has only the in-frame clones, and not every one. The repertoire holds some 130,000 clones, around nine tenths seen once, with 5.5% in the top ten. Sequenced here: peripheral blood, sampled on day 0 of AZD1222 vaccination. These receptor sequences come from an adult in good health. CDR3s include the opening cysteine and the closing phenylalanine or tryptophan. A D gene is named only where the DNA matches it firmly.

TRBV7-6	.	TRBJ1-3	TGTGCCAGCAGCTTAGGACTGGGGGCACTTACTGGAAACACCATATATTTT	CASSLGLGALTGNTIYF
TRBV28	TRBD2	TRBJ2-7	TGTGCCAGCACCACGCGGTTTCTAGCGGGAGTTTCGGCCGAGCAGTACTTC	CASTTRFLAGVSAEQYF
TRBV5-1	.	TRBJ2-1	TGCGCCAGCAGCAGGGACGGGAGCTCCTACAATGAGCAGTTCTTC	CASSRDGSSYNEQFF
TRBV6-5	TRBD1	TRBJ1-2	TGTGCCAGCAGCTCGACAGGGTCCTATGGCTACACCTTC	CASSSTGSYGYTF
TRBV7-2	TRBD1	TRBJ2-7	TGTGCCAGCAGCATTACAGGGGGAACTACGTACGAGCAGTACTTC	CASSITGGTTYEQYF
TRBV28	.	TRBJ1-2	TGTGCCAGCAGTTTATTCGTTGGGGGGACATTCTATGGCTACACCTTC	CASSLFVGGTFYGYTF
TRBV30	.	TRBJ2-5	TGTGCCTGGAGTGGCAAAGAGACCCAGTACTTC	CAWSGKETQYF
TRBV5-4	.	TRBJ1-1	TGTGCCAGCAGCTTGGGATATGAGAACACTGAAGCTTTCTTT	CASSLGYENTEAFF
TRBV11-3	.	TRBJ2-7	TGTGCCAGCAGCTTCCGGGACTCAGCAACCTACGAGCAGTACTTC	CASSFRDSATYEQYF
TRBV9	TRBD2	TRBJ2-7	TGTGCCAGCAGCGTAGGTCTGCTAGCGGGATACGAGCAGTACTTC	CASSVGLLAGYEQYF
TRBV7-7	TRBD1	TRBJ2-1	TGTGCCAGCAGCCCTATCGGACAGGGTGGCAATGAGCAGTTCTTC	CASSPIGQGGNEQFF
TRBV9	TRBD1	TRBJ1-5	TGTGCCAGCAGCGTCGGACAGGGGGGCAATCAGCCCCAGCATTTT	CASSVGQGGNQPQHF